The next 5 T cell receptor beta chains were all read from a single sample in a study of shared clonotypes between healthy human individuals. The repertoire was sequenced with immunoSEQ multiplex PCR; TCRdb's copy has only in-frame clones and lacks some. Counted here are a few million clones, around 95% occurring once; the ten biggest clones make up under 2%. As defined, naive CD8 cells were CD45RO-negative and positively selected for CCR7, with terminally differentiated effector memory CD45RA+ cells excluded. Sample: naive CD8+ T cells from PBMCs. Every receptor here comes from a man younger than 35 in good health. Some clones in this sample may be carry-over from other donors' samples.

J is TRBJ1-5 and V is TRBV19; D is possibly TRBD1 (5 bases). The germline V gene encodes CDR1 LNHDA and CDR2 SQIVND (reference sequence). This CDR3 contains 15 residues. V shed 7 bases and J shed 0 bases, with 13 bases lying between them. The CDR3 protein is CASNLDSNSNQPQHF. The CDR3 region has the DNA TGTGCCAGTAACCTCGACAGCAATAGCAATCAGCCCCAGCATTTT.

The CDR3 DNA is TGTGCCAGCAGGAGTAGTCGGGGCACCATATATTTT. Protein product: CASRSSRGTIYF. This sequence joins TRBV7-6 and TRBJ1-3; D not certain. The CDR3 loop spans 12 amino acids. Germline CDR1 SGHVS, CDR2 FNYEAQ. With 6 bases removed from V and 9 bases from J, the gap between germline ends came to 12 bases.

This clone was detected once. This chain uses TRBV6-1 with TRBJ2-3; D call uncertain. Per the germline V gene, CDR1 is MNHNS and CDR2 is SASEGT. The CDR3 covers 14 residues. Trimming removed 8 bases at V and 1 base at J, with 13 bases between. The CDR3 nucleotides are TGTGCCAGCCAACTCCCCCGGGGCACAGATACGCAGTATTTT. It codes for CASQLPRGTDTQYF.

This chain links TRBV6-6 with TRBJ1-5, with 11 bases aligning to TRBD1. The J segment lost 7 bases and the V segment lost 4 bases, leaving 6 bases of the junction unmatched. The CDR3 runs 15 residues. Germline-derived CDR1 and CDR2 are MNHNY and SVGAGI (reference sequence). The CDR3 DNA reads TGTGCCAGCAGTTTGGGGACAGGGGGGGACCAGCCCCAGCATTTT. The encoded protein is CASSLGTGGDQPQHF.

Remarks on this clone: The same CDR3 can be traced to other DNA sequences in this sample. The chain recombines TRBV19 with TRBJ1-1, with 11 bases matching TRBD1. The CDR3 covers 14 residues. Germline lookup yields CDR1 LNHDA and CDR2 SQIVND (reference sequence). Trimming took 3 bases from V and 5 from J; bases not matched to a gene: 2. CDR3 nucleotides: TGTGCCAGTAGTATCGGGACAGGGGGGACTGAAGCTTTCTTT. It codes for CASSIGTGGTEAFF.